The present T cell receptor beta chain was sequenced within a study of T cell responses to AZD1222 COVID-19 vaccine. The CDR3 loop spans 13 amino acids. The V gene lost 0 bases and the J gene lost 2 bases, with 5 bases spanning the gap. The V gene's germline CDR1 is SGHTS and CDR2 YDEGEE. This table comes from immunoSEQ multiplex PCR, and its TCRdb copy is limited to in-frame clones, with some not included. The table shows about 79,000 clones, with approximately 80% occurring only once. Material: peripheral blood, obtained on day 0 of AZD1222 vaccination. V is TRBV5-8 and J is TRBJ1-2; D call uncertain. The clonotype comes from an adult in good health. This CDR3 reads CASSLAQNYGYTF. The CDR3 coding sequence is TGTGCCAGCAGCTTGGCACAGAACTATGGCTACACCTTC.